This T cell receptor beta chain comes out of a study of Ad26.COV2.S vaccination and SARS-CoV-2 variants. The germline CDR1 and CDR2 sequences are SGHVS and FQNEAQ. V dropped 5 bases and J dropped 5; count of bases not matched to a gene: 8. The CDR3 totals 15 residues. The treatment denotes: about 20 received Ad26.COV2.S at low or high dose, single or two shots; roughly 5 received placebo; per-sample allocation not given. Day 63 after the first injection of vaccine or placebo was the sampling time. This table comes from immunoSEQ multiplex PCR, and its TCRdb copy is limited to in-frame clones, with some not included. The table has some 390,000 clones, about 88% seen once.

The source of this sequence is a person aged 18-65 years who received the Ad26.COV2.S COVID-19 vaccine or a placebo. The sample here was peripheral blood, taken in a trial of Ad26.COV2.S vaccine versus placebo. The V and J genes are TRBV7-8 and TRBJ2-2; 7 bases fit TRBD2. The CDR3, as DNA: TGTGCCAGCAGCCTCCGGGGGGTAGGGACCGGGGAGCTGTTTTTT. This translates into CASSLRGVGTGELFF.